These T cell receptor beta chains were read from a single sample in a study of blood T cell repertoires in COVID-19. Using immunoSEQ multiplex PCR, the repertoire was profiled, and TCRdb retains in-frame clones only, with some absent. Here the sample spans tens of thousands of clones, more than 75% being singletons. The sequenced material came from peripheral blood. The source is a man in his sixties with acute or convalescent COVID-19. Each CDR3 is given with its conserved first and last residue. The order of the fields is D gene, V gene, J gene, clone size, CDR3 DNA, CDR3 protein. A D gene is named only where the DNA matches it firmly. Size values are once, few and many counts, or a class for expanded clones, and some rows have none.

.	TRBV3-1/TRBV3-2	TRBJ1-2	.	TGTGCCAGCAGCCAAGTACAGGGTAACTATGGCTACACCTTC	CASSQVQGNYGYTF
TRBD2	TRBV5-4	TRBJ2-3	.	TGTGCCAGCAGTTCCGGGACTAGCGGGGGATATAGCACAGATACGCAGTATTTT	CASSSGTSGGYSTDTQYF
.	TRBV7-2	TRBJ2-3	once	TGTGCCAGCAGCGATCAGGGAAGAGTGACAGATACGCAGTATTTT	CASSDQGRVTDTQYF
.	TRBV7-2	TRBJ1-1	.	TGTGCCAGCAGCTTAGAAACAGGGCGAGCTTTCTTT	CASSLETGRAFF
TRBD2	TRBV7-2	TRBJ2-2	.	TGTGCCAGCAGCCCAATGGGACTAGCGGGAGTCGGGGAGCTGTTTTTT	CASSPMGLAGVGELFF
.	TRBV7-2	TRBJ2-1	.	TGTGCCAGCAGCTCCACGGGACTCCCTAATGAGCAGTTCTTC	CASSSTGLPNEQFF
.	TRBV7-9	TRBJ2-7	.	TGTGCCATCGGACAGATCACGTCGAATAGCTACGAGCAGTACTTC	CAIGQITSNSYEQYF
.	TRBV12-3/TRBV12-4	TRBJ1-2	.	TGTGCCAGCAGTACATACAGGGACGGCTACACCTTC	CASSTYRDGYTF
TRBD2	TRBV7-2	TRBJ2-2	.	TGTGCCAGCAGCTTACCACTAGCGGGGGGGCCTGGCGCCGGGGAGCTGTTTTTT	CASSLPLAGGPGAGELFF
.	TRBV15	TRBJ2-1	few	TGTGCCACCAGCAGAGATGTAAGCGACTACAATGAGCAGTTCTTC	CATSRDVSDYNEQFF
.	TRBV28	TRBJ1-2	.	TGTGCCAGCAGTTTATCTGAAGCATATGGCTACACCTTC	CASSLSEAYGYTF
TRBD1	TRBV28	TRBJ2-7	.	TGTGCCAGCACTATACAGGGGGCCGAGCAGTACTTC	CASTIQGAEQYF
TRBD2	TRBV6-5	TRBJ2-3	.	TGTGCCAGCAGTAATATGGGGACTAGCGGAGCAGTCGGGTATTTT	CASSNMGTSGAVGYF
TRBD2	TRBV9	TRBJ2-1	few	TGTGCCAGCAGCACGACTAGCGCCCAGGGGGAGCAGTTCTTC	CASSTTSAQGEQFF
TRBD1	TRBV13	TRBJ2-5	.	TGTGCCAGCAGCATCTCCGGGACAGGGGGTCTAAGGTACTTC	CASSISGTGGLRYF